This T cell receptor (beta chain) was recorded in a study of long-term antiretroviral therapy in people with HIV. Survey-level immunoSEQ v3.0 assays were run. Here immunoSEQ multiplex PCR was the method, and the copy in TCRdb shows in-frame clones only, minus some. The sample consists of over 30,000 clones, roughly 87% of them appearing once. Germline V lookup: CDR1 SGHVS, CDR2 FNYEAQ. Trimming stripped 1 base from V and 1 base from J, with 9 bases between. The CDR3 sequence is 15 residues long. The receptor was isolated from a young man with HIV. The V call is TRBV7-6, the J call TRBJ2-3, with D unresolved. The sequences come from unsorted PBMCs, collected 0.6 years after starting antiretroviral therapy. In DNA form, the CDR3 reads TGTGCCAGCAGCTTAGGCGTTGGCGGCACAGATACGCAGTATTTT. Its protein is CASSLGVGGTDTQYF.